A selection of T cell receptor beta chains follows, all from one sample in a study of CD8 T cells in ankylosing spondylitis. One entry per CDR3 protein, called by TCRdb with MiXCR from the 5' RACE reads. The table includes about 540,000 distinct CDR3 sequences, approximately 12% detected once. Sample: blood, either unsorted or a sorted T cell fraction (not recorded which). The receptors here all came from a male donor with ankylosing spondylitis. The CDR3 runs from the conserved cysteine through the conserved F or W. D genes are given only for firm matches. Where a row states a size, it is once, few, many or the class of an expanded clone; other rows omit it.

>NA|NA|TRBJ1-1|TRBV11-2
TGTGCCAGCCCCATTAGTTGGCCTCAGAGGGCTGAAGCTTTCTTT
CASPISWPQRAEAFF
>NA|few|TRBJ2-1|TRBV6-2/TRBV6-3
TGTGCCAGCAGTTACTCACCCCCTCAGGAGCAGTTCTTC
CASSYSPPQEQFF
>NA|few|TRBJ1-4|TRBV5-1
TGCGCCAGCAGCGTCTCGGACAGAGGTGGTAATGAAAAACTGTTTTTT
CASSVSDRGGNEKLFF
>NA|NA|TRBJ2-6|TRBV15
TGTGCCACCAGCAGGACAGGCAAGACAACTGGGGCCAACGTCCTGACTTTC
CATSRTGKTTGANVLTF
>NA|few|TRBJ1-2|TRBV30
TGTGCCTGGAGTGAGGTTAACTATGGCTACACCTTC
CAWSEVNYGYTF
>TRBD1|many|TRBJ2-3|TRBV7-8
TGTGCCAGCAGACGGACAGGGTTATCGGATACGCAGTATTTT
CASRRTGLSDTQYF
>TRBD1|few|TRBJ1-2|TRBV3-1
TGTGCCAGCAGCCAAGGTAACAGGGGAGACTATGGCTACACCTTC
CASSQGNRGDYGYTF
>TRBD2|many|TRBJ2-5|TRBV3-1
TGTGCCAGCAGCCACGGCGGGGGACAAGAGACCCAGTACTTC
CASSHGGGQETQYF
>NA|few|TRBJ1-6|TRBV7-9
TGTGCCAGCAGCTTAGAACACGGTTCACCCCTCCACTTT
CASSLEHGSPLHF
>TRBD1|few|TRBJ1-6|TRBV20-1
TGCAGTGTCTTGGACAGGGACAATTCACCCCTCCACTTT
CSVLDRDNSPLHF
>NA|NA|TRBJ1-5|TRBV6-1
TGTGCCAGCAGTGAAAGGGCGGGAGGTCAGCCCCAGCATTTT
CASSERAGGQPQHF
>NA|NA|TRBJ2-1|TRBV7-8
TGTGCCAGCAGCTGGGGACGGCGCCACGATGAGCAGTTCTTC
CASSWGRRHDEQFF
>NA|NA|TRBJ2-1|TRBV9
TGTGCCAGCAGCGTAGGTCAGGGGCGCAGGAATGAGCAGTTCTTC
CASSVGQGRRNEQFF
>NA|NA|TRBJ2-1|TRBV19
TGTGCCAGTAGACTGGACAAATACAATGAGCAGTTCTTC
CASRLDKYNEQFF
>TRBD1|NA|TRBJ1-2|TRBV5-1
TGCGCCAGCAGCGATTTTCTACAGGGGCAGTATGGCTACACCTTC
CASSDFLQGQYGYTF
>NA|NA|TRBJ1-2|TRBV27
TGTGCCAGCAGTCTTGGACCGCCCCGGAGCTATGGCTACACCTTC
CASSLGPPRSYGYTF
>NA|few|TRBJ2-2|TRBV4-1
TGCGCCAGCAGCCAATGGACCGATGGCACCGGGGAGCTGTTTTTT
CASSQWTDGTGELFF
>NA|few|TRBJ2-5|TRBV5-1
TGCGCCAGCAGCTTTAGTCAGGGCCTCCAAGAGACCCAGTACTTC
CASSFSQGLQETQYF
>TRBD1|NA|TRBJ2-1|TRBV10-2
TGCGCCAGCGCGACAGGGGGTCCCTACAATGAGCAGTTCTTC
CASATGGPYNEQFF
>TRBD2|few|TRBJ2-3|TRBV4-2
TGTGCCAGCAGCCAAGGACTAGCGGGAGTGGGAACAGATACGCAGTATTTT
CASSQGLAGVGTDTQYF
>TRBD1|few|TRBJ2-2|TRBV20-1
TGCAGTGCTAGAGGCCCTTGGGGGACAGGGTACGCCGGGGAGCTGTTTTTT
CSARGPWGTGYAGELFF
>NA|many|TRBJ2-4|TRBV4-2
TGTGCCAGCAGCCAAGAACCAGCGGTAGCCAAAAACATTCAGTACTTC
CASSQEPAVAKNIQYF
>NA|NA|TRBJ2-5|TRBV6-6
TGTGCCAGCAGCGGTAGCGGTCAAGAGACCCAGTACTTC
CASSGSGQETQYF
>NA|many|TRBJ2-5|TRBV18
TGTGCCAGCTCACCTCCAGGGACCCAAGAGACCCAGTACTTC
CASSPPGTQETQYF
>TRBD1|few|TRBJ2-1|TRBV2
TGTGCCAGCGGACAGGGGTTGCACAATGAGCAGTTCTTC
CASGQGLHNEQFF
>NA|NA|TRBJ2-1|TRBV24-1
TGTGCCACCAGTGATTCAGTTAGCGCGAGAGGCTATGAGCAGTTCTTC
CATSDSVSARGYEQFF
>NA|NA|TRBJ2-1|TRBV11-2
TGTGCCAGCAGCTTACGACTAGTAGCGGTTGAGCAGTTCTTC
CASSLRLVAVEQFF
>TRBD2|many|TRBJ2-1|TRBV5-1
TGCGCCAGCAGCCCGGCCGGGACTAGCTACAATGAGCAGTTCTTC
CASSPAGTSYNEQFF
>NA|many|TRBJ2-1|TRBV20-1
TGCAGTGCGGATGTCAGCTCCTACAATGAGCAGTTCTTC
CSADVSSYNEQFF
>TRBD1|many|TRBJ2-7|TRBV15
TGTGCCACCAAAGACAGGGGCGGGAACGAGCAGTACTTC
CATKDRGGNEQYF
>NA|NA|TRBJ2-2|TRBV5-1
TGCGCCAGCAAAATCGACTCCATGAACACCGGGGAGCTGTTTTTT
CASKIDSMNTGELFF
>TRBD2|NA|TRBJ2-1|TRBV7-9
TGTGCCAGCAGCTTAGCCCGGACTAGTCAAGGTGAGCAGTTCTTC
CASSLARTSQGEQFF
>NA|NA|TRBJ1-5|TRBV29-1
TGCAGCGCCGGGACCGGGGGTCAGCCCCAGCATTTT
CSAGTGGQPQHF
>NA|many|TRBJ1-2|TRBV7-9
TGTGCCAGCAGCGAAGCGGACAGTCGAGGCTACACCTTC
CASSEADSRGYTF
>TRBD2|few|TRBJ2-1|TRBV20-1
TGCAGTGCTAGCGGGAGGCCCTACAATGAGCAGTTCTTC
CSASGRPYNEQFF
>NA|NA|TRBJ1-2|TRBV27
TGTGCCAGCAGTTTGTCAGGGAGCGTTGGCTACACCTTC
CASSLSGSVGYTF
>NA|few|TRBJ2-1|TRBV20-1
TGCAGTGCTACCAGGGAGGGGGGGAGTAGCCACAATGAGCAGTTCTTC
CSATREGGSSHNEQFF
>TRBD2|NA|TRBJ2-1|TRBV20-1
TGCAGTGCTAGAGATCCTGGACTAGCGAGGCATGAGCAGTTCTTC
CSARDPGLARHEQFF
>TRBD1|NA|TRBJ2-2|TRBV6-5
TGTGCCAGCAGTTACCGGCGGACAGGGACCGGGGAGCTGTTTTTT
CASSYRRTGTGELFF
>NA|NA|TRBJ1-6|TRBV5-5
TGTGCCAGCAGCTTGGAGGGTAGCGGTAGATCACCCCTCCACTTT
CASSLEGSGRSPLHF
>TRBD1|NA|TRBJ1-1|TRBV15
TGTGCCACCAGCAGAGTTGTTCAACAGGGGACGAACACTGAAGCTTTCTTT
CATSRVVQQGTNTEAFF
>NA|NA|TRBJ1-5|TRBV19
TGTGCCACGGGGACGGTTAGTCAGCCCCAGCATTTT
CATGTVSQPQHF
>NA|many|TRBJ2-3|TRBV5-1
TGCGCCAGCAGCTTGGATGGTAGCGCCAGCACAGATACGCAGTATTTT
CASSLDGSASTDTQYF
>TRBD2|NA|TRBJ2-5|TRBV20-1
TGCAGTGCTAGGCCCTTGAGGCGGGAGGGTGGAGAGACCCAGTACTTC
CSARPLRREGGETQYF
>TRBD2|NA|TRBJ2-7|TRBV20-1
TGCAGTGCTGCCCGGACTAGCGGGATGGGACACGAGCAGTACTTC
CSAARTSGMGHEQYF
>NA|few|TRBJ2-3|TRBV5-5
TGTGCCAGCAGCTTAAGGTTCGCAGATACGCAGTATTTT
CASSLRFADTQYF
>NA|few|TRBJ1-2|TRBV27
TGTGCCAGCAGTTTATCCTTAGCGGGGTCTGGCTACACCTTC
CASSLSLAGSGYTF
>NA|few|TRBJ2-3|TRBV11-2
TGTGCCAGCAGCGCAGGAAAACCTAGCACAGATACGCAGTATTTT
CASSAGKPSTDTQYF
>NA|NA|TRBJ1-1|TRBV20-1
TGCAGTGCTAGAGTTGGTGGCCTCACTGAAGCTTTCTTT
CSARVGGLTEAFF
>TRBD1|NA|TRBJ1-5|TRBV7-8
TGTGCCAGCAGCTTAAGGGAGACAGGGGATCAGCCCCAGCATTTT
CASSLRETGDQPQHF
>NA|few|TRBJ1-1|TRBV29-1
TGCAGCGTTGAAGTAGGAGGGTCTTGGACTGAAGCTTTCTTT
CSVEVGGSWTEAFF
>NA|NA|TRBJ2-1|TRBV5-1
TGCGCCAGCAGCTTGGAGGCCTCAAGGCCCAATGAGCAGTTCTTC
CASSLEASRPNEQFF
>NA|few|TRBJ1-2|TRBV7-9
TGTGCCAGCAGCTTAGCGACGGGACACCGATTATATGGCTACACCTTC
CASSLATGHRLYGYTF
>NA|few|TRBJ1-1|TRBV11-3
TGTGCCAGCAGCTTAGAGGTTCTCACTGAAGCTTTCTTT
CASSLEVLTEAFF